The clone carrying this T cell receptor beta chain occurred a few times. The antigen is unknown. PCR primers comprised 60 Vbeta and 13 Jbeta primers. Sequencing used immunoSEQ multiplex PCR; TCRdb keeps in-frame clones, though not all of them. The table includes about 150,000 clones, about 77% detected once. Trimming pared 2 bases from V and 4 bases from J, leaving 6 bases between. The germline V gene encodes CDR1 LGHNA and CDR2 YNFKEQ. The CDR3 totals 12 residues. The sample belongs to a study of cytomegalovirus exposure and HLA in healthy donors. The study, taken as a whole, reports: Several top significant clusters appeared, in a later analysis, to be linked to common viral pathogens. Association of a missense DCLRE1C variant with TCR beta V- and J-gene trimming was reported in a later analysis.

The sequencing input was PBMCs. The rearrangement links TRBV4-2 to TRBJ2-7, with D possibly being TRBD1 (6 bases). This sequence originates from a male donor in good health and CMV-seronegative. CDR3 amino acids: CASSQTGYEQYF. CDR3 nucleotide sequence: TGTGCCAGCAGCCAAACAGGGTACGAGCAGTACTTC.